This is a list of T cell receptor beta chains from one sample in a study of cytomegalovirus exposure and HLA in healthy donors. Method: immunoSEQ multiplex PCR; TCRdb's copy keeps in-frame clones and lacks some. The sample includes roughly 180,000 clones, 60% to 80% seen only once; the top ten take roughly 8%. Sequencing was done on a sample of PBMCs. These receptors were obtained from a woman between 40 and 50 years old in good health and CMV-seropositive. CDR3s include the opening cysteine and the closing phenylalanine or tryptophan. The D gene is left open where the match is weak. Where a row states a size, it is once, few, many or the class of an expanded clone; other rows omit it.

size,V,D,J,DNA,CDR3
.,TRBV29-1,.,TRBJ1-2,TGCAGCGTTGAATCGGTCAACTATGGCTACACCTTC,CSVESVNYGYTF
.,TRBV7-8,.,TRBJ2-2,TGTGCCAGCAGCCCCAGGGACTTCTTCACCGGGGAGCTGTTTTTT,CASSPRDFFTGELFF
.,TRBV28,.,TRBJ2-7,TGTGCCAGCAGTTCCTGGGGGGACTCCTACGAGCAGTACTTC,CASSSWGDSYEQYF
few,TRBV28,TRBD1,TRBJ1-2,TGTGCCAGCAGTAAGGACAGGGTTCGCTACACCTTC,CASSKDRVRYTF
.,TRBV7-6,TRBD2,TRBJ2-1,TGTGCCAGCAGCTTTGCTAGCGGGAGCGATGAGCAGTTCTTC,CASSFASGSDEQFF
.,TRBV6-1,.,TRBJ2-1,TGTGCCAGCAGTGAGGACATCTACAATGAGCAGTTCTTC,CASSEDIYNEQFF
.,TRBV6-5,TRBD1,TRBJ2-2,TGTGCCAGCAGTTACTCGTGGGACAGGGCCCACGGGGAGCTGTTTTTT,CASSYSWDRAHGELFF
once,TRBV28,.,TRBJ2-2,TGTGCCAGCAGACCCCAGAAACCAGTCGGGGAGCTGTTTTTT,CASRPQKPVGELFF
.,TRBV2,TRBD2,TRBJ2-1,TGTGCCTGCCGTGACCGGACTAGCGGGAGTAATGAGCAGTTCTTC,CACRDRTSGSNEQFF
many,TRBV5-8,TRBD2,TRBJ2-7,TGTGCCAGCAGCTCCAGGCGACTAGCGGGACGCGAGCAGTACTTC,CASSSRRLAGREQYF
few,TRBV6-6,.,TRBJ2-5,TGTGCCAGCTCTCTCATACCCATTGTACAGGAGACCCAGTACTTC,CASSLIPIVQETQYF
.,TRBV29-1,TRBD1,TRBJ1-2,TGCAGCGTTGTTTGGACAGGCTATGGCTACACCTTC,CSVVWTGYGYTF
few,TRBV18,.,TRBJ2-1,TGTGCCAGCAAACAGGGAACTTCCTACAATGAGCAGTTCTTC,CASKQGTSYNEQFF
.,TRBV9,.,TRBJ1-1,TGTGCCAGCAGCGTGGGGGCCCTGAACACTGAAGCTTTCTTT,CASSVGALNTEAFF
.,TRBV19,TRBD1,TRBJ1-1,TGTGCCAGTAGTATAGAGGAGGGGGCGATGGCTTTCTTT,CASSIEEGAMAFF
.,TRBV29-1,TRBD1,TRBJ1-1,TGCAGCGTTGCTCTGGGACAGGGTGTTGAAGCTTTCTTT,CSVALGQGVEAFF
few,TRBV14,.,TRBJ1-1,TGTGCCAGCAGCCAAGATAACAGGGTAAAAGCTTTCTTT,CASSQDNRVKAFF
.,TRBV5-6,.,TRBJ1-3,TGTGCCAGCAGCTTGACCCCCGGGGGGCAGGGAAACACCATATATTTT,CASSLTPGGQGNTIYF
.,TRBV28,TRBD2,TRBJ2-2,TGTGCCAGCACCCCCCCGTGGCTAGCGGGAGTCACCGGGGAGCTGTTTTTT,CASTPPWLAGVTGELFF
few,TRBV7-2,TRBD1,TRBJ2-4,TGTGCCAGCAGCTCAAGGGGGACAGGGCAAACCAAAAACATTCAGTACTTC,CASSSRGTGQTKNIQYF
.,TRBV6-1,TRBD1,TRBJ1-5,TGTGCCAGCAGTGTGGACAGGGTAAATCAGCCCCAGCATTTT,CASSVDRVNQPQHF
.,TRBV27,.,TRBJ1-1,TGTGCCAGCATCGGATGGGGGGGGTACACTGAAGCTTTCTTT,CASIGWGGYTEAFF
once,TRBV6-1,.,TRBJ1-4,TGTGCCAGCAGTGGCCCAGGGGTGGACGAAAAACTGTTTTTT,CASSGPGVDEKLFF
once,TRBV19,.,TRBJ2-6,TGTGCCACCCGGCAACAGAGCTCTGGGGCCAACGTCCTGACTTTC,CATRQQSSGANVLTF
.,TRBV7-6,.,TRBJ2-7,TGTGCCAGCAGCACCATTGATGCCGGCTACGAGCAGTACTTC,CASSTIDAGYEQYF
.,TRBV14,TRBD2,TRBJ2-1,TGTGCCAGCAGCCAACTGACTAGCGGGAGTGGAGGTGAGCAGTTCTTC,CASSQLTSGSGGEQFF
.,TRBV2,TRBD1,TRBJ2-5,TGTGCCAGCAGTGACGGGCAGGGGGCGGGTAGGACCCAGTACTTC,CASSDGQGAGRTQYF
.,TRBV15,.,TRBJ1-3,TGTGCCACCAGCAGAGATTTTGGGAGCTCTGGAAACACCATATATTTT,CATSRDFGSSGNTIYF
few,TRBV7-3,.,TRBJ1-1,TGTGCCAGCAGCTTGAGGCTGAACACTGAAGCTTTCTTT,CASSLRLNTEAFF
.,TRBV6-1,.,TRBJ1-1,TGTGCCAGCAGTACCCAGGGAAAGAACACTGAAGCTTTCTTT,CASSTQGKNTEAFF
.,TRBV19,TRBD1,TRBJ1-2,TGTGCCAGTAGGAATAAACCGGGACAGGGAAACTATGGCTACACCTTC,CASRNKPGQGNYGYTF
.,TRBV7-9,TRBD1,TRBJ2-7,TGTGCCAGCACGGACAGGGGCTCCTACGAGCAGTACTTC,CASTDRGSYEQYF
.,TRBV5-1,.,TRBJ2-5,TGCGCCAGCAGCGAAGGACTAAAAGAGACCCAGTACTTC,CASSEGLKETQYF
few,TRBV29-1,.,TRBJ2-3,TGCAGCGTTGGAAGGAGGAAGGGCCCAGATACGCAGTATTTT,CSVGRRKGPDTQYF
few,TRBV19,TRBD1,TRBJ1-2,TGTGCCAGTAGTACGACAGGGCCCCTATATGGCTACACCTTC,CASSTTGPLYGYTF
.,TRBV2,TRBD1,TRBJ2-3,TGTGCCAGCAGTGTGGACAGGGGGTCTTCAGATACGCAGTATTTT,CASSVDRGSSDTQYF
.,TRBV18,TRBD1,TRBJ1-3,TGTGCCAGCTCCGGGACAGGAGGAAACACCATATATTTT,CASSGTGGNTIYF
.,TRBV4-2,.,TRBJ2-7,TGTGCCAGCAGCCCCGGGTCGCCCCCCTACGAGCAGTACTTC,CASSPGSPPYEQYF
.,TRBV7-9,TRBD1,TRBJ2-1,TGTGCCAGCAGCTACATGGGGACAGGCTCCTACAATGAGCAGTTCTTC,CASSYMGTGSYNEQFF
.,TRBV5-1,.,TRBJ2-3,TGCGCCAGCAGGAGGCAGGGCCGCACAGATACGCAGTATTTT,CASRRQGRTDTQYF
.,TRBV5-1,.,TRBJ2-5,TGCGCCAGCAGCTTGGAGGGGTCAGGACAGCTCGGGGAGACCCAGTACTTC,CASSLEGSGQLGETQYF
.,TRBV29-1,.,TRBJ1-2,TGCAGCGTCGGGGAGGGTAGCTATGGCTACACCTTC,CSVGEGSYGYTF
.,TRBV6-5,TRBD1,TRBJ1-6,TGTGCCAGCAGTTACTCGAACAGGGGGAGTAGTTCACCCCTCCACTTT,CASSYSNRGSSSPLHF
.,TRBV6-1,.,TRBJ2-6,TGTGCCAGCAGTGAAGTCGGAGGCTCTGGGGCCAACGTCCTGACTTTC,CASSEVGGSGANVLTF
.,TRBV28,TRBD1,TRBJ2-7,TGTGCCAGCGGACAAAGACAGGGCTTCTACGAGCAGTACTTC,CASGQRQGFYEQYF
.,TRBV18,.,TRBJ2-7,TGTGCCAGCTCAATGCCGGGGGGCAGATCCTACGAGCAGTACTTC,CASSMPGGRSYEQYF
.,TRBV6-5,.,TRBJ1-2,TGTGCCAGCAGTGAGGGGGAGAGGTACTATGGCTACACCTTC,CASSEGERYYGYTF
.,TRBV29-1,TRBD1,TRBJ1-3,TGCAGCGCGGCAGGGGGCACTGGAAACACCATATATTTT,CSAAGGTGNTIYF
few,TRBV5-4,TRBD1,TRBJ1-3,TGTGCCAGCAGCTTGGGGGACAGGGTGGAAAACACCATATATTTT,CASSLGDRVENTIYF
.,TRBV2,.,TRBJ1-4,TGTGCCAGCAGTGAAGCAGGGGTCCCTGTACAAAAGCTGTTTTTT,CASSEAGVPVQKLFF
.,TRBV4-1,.,TRBJ1-1,TGCGCCAGCAGCCCTGTAGGGGGTTATAATGAAGCTTTCTTT,CASSPVGGYNEAFF
.,TRBV7-2,TRBD1,TRBJ1-2,TGTGCCAGCAGCTTAGACTTCAGGGGGCGGTTCTATGGCTACACCTTC,CASSLDFRGRFYGYTF